These T cell receptor beta chains were read from a single sample in a study of beta chain features in type 1 diabetes. TCRdb's copy holds only in-frame clones and misses some; the assay was immunoSEQ multiplex PCR. The sample consists of about 660,000 clones, more than 12% of them appearing once. Source material: naive CD4+ T cells from blood. Receptors originate from a young man with type 1 diabetes. CDR3s include the opening cysteine and the closing phenylalanine or tryptophan. Fields, in order: J gene, D gene, V gene, CDR3 protein. A D gene is named only where the DNA matches it firmly.

TRBJ2-3 NA TRBV27 CASSLGGPESTDTQYF
TRBJ1-1 TRBD1 TRBV4-3 CASSRGGQGTTEAFF
TRBJ1-1 NA TRBV30 CAWSPTAAGGEAFF
TRBJ2-3 TRBD2 TRBV14 CASSPRDYRTDTQYF
TRBJ1-1 NA TRBV14 CASSWGMNTEAFF
TRBJ2-5 NA TRBV2 CASSENVGSQETQYF
TRBJ2-3 TRBD2 TRBV7-9 CASSLDLAGGTDTQYF
TRBJ1-1 NA TRBV18 CASSPPVGNTEAFF
TRBJ1-3 NA TRBV5-1 CASSLENDGNTIYF
TRBJ1-1 NA TRBV7-2 CASSFSAGDEAFF
TRBJ2-1 NA TRBV6-5 CASRETGTRYNEQFF
TRBJ2-1 NA TRBV25-1 CASSEHRGGGEQFF
TRBJ1-2 NA TRBV29-1 CTVQMNYGYTF
TRBJ2-1 TRBD1 TRBV15 CATSRDIGTGGNEQFF
TRBJ2-1 NA TRBV7-9 CASSLVAAARGDEQFF
TRBJ1-2 TRBD1 TRBV2 CASSLSTGANYGYTF
TRBJ2-4 NA TRBV28 CASSLTVLAKNIQYF
TRBJ2-1 TRBD2 TRBV30 CAWSVRGLIINEQFF
TRBJ2-2 NA TRBV5-6 CASSLSHTGELFF
TRBJ1-1 TRBD1 TRBV4-1 CASSQGGQPNTEAFF
TRBJ2-6 NA TRBV4-1 CASSQDEVFSGANVLTF
TRBJ2-5 NA TRBV6-6 CAIRRGPQETQYF
TRBJ1-1 TRBD1 TRBV28 CASSLQGARTEAFF
TRBJ1-2 TRBD1 TRBV18 CASSRDRDGYTF
TRBJ1-4 TRBD1 TRBV5-4 CASSLSQGNEKLFF
TRBJ2-1 NA TRBV19 CASSIDGQRDNEQFF
TRBJ1-1 NA TRBV5-6 CASRSVHGTEAFF
TRBJ1-3 NA TRBV29-1 CSSLAGNTIYF
TRBJ2-2 TRBD2 TRBV7-2 CASSPRTSATGELFF
TRBJ2-7 TRBD1 TRBV29-1 CAHSGTDPYEQYF
TRBJ2-5 NA TRBV10-3 CAISLDSSFQETQYF